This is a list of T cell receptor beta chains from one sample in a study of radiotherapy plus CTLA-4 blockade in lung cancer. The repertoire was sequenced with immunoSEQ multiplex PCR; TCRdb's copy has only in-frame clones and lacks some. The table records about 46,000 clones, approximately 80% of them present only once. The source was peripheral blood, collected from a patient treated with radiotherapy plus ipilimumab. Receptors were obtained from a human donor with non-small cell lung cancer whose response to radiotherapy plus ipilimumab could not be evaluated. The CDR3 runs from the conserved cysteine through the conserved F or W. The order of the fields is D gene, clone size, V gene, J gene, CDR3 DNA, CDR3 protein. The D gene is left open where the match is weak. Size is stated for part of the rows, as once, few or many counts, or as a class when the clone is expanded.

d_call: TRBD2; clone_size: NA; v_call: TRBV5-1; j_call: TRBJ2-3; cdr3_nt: TGCGCCAGCAGCTACGGGACTAGCGGCACAGATACGCAGTATTTT; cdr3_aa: CASSYGTSGTDTQYF
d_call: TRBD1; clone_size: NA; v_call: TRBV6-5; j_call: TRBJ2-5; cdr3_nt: TGTGCCAGCAGTTACTACAGGGGGCTGGAGACCCAGTACTTC; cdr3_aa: CASSYYRGLETQYF
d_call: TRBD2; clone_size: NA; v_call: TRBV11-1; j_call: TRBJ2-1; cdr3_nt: TGTGCCAGCAGCCCGTCCCTAGCGGGAGAGGGCAATGAGCAGTTCTTC; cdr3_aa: CASSPSLAGEGNEQFF
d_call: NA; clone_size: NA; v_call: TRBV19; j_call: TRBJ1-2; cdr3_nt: TGTGCCAGTAGTCCCCAGGACAGTTCAATCGACTATGGCTACACCTTC; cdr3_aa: CASSPQDSSIDYGYTF
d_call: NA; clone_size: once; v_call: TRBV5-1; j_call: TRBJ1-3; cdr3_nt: TGCGCCAGCAGCTTGGGGACAATCGGTGGAAACACCATATATTTT; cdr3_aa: CASSLGTIGGNTIYF
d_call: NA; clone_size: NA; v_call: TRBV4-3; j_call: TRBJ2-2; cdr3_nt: TGCGCCAGCAGACTTACGGGGGACACCGGGGAGCTGTTTTTT; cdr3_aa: CASRLTGDTGELFF
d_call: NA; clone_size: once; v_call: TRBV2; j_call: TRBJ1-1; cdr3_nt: TGTGCCAGCGCGGCAGCCATGAACACTGAAGCTTTCTTT; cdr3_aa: CASAAAMNTEAFF
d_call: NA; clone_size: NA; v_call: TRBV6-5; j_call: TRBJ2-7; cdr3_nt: TGTGCCAGCAGGCGTACTAGCTCCTACGAGCAGTACTTC; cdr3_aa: CASRRTSSYEQYF
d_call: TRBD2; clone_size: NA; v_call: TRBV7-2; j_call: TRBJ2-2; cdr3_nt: TGTGCCAGCACCCCTTCCTGGGCGGGAGGGGCCGGGGAGCTGTTTTTT; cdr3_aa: CASTPSWAGGAGELFF
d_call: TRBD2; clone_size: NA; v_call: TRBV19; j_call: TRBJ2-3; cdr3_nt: TGTGCCACTGTTCGGGGGACTAGCGGGAATAGAGATACGCAGTATTTT; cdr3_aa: CATVRGTSGNRDTQYF
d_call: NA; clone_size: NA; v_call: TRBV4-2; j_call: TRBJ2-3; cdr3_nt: TGTGCCAGCAGCCTAGGGGGGGGTACTACGCAGTATTTT; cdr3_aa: CASSLGGGTTQYF
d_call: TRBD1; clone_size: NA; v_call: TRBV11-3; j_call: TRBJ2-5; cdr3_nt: TGTGCCAGCAGCTCACAGGGGGAGGAGACCCAGTACTTC; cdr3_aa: CASSSQGEETQYF
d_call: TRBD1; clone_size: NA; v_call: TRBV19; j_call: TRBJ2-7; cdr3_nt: TGTGCCAGTAGTTCTAATCGTTACGGACAGGGGCGTCGGGAGCAGTACTTC; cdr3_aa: CASSSNRYGQGRREQYF
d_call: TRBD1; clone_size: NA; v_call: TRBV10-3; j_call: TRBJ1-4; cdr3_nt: TGTGCCATCAGTGGGACAGGGTCTAATGAAAAACTGTTTTTT; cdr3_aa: CAISGTGSNEKLFF
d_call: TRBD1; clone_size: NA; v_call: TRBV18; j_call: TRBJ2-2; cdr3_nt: TGTGCCAGCTCACTTTTCCGGGACAGGCGAAACACCGGGGAGCTGTTTTTT; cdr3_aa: CASSLFRDRRNTGELFF
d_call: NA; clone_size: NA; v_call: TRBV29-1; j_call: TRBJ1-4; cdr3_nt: TGCAGCGTTGGTTCAGGGGCCGAGAAGCTGTTTTTT; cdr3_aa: CSVGSGAEKLFF
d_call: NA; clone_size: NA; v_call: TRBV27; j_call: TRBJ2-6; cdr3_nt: TGTGCCAGCAGTTCCCCCCCAGGCCGAGGGGCCAACGTCCTGACTTTC; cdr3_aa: CASSSPPGRGANVLTF
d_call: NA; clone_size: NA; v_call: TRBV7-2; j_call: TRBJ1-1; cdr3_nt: TGTGCCAGCTGTTACGGGGGGCAGAGCACTGAAGCTTTCTTT; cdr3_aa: CASCYGGQSTEAFF
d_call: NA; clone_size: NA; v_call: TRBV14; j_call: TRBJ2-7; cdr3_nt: TGTGCCAGCAGCCGGTGGGCCAGTACCTACGAGCAGTACTTC; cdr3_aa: CASSRWASTYEQYF
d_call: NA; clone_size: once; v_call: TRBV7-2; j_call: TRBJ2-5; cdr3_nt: TGTGCCAGCAGCCCTCAGGCGGGCCCAGAGACCCAGTACTTC; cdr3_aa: CASSPQAGPETQYF
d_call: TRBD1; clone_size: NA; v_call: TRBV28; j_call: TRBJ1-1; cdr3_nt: TGTGCCAGCAGTTTTACCGGGACAGGGAACACTGAAGCTTTCTTT; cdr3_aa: CASSFTGTGNTEAFF
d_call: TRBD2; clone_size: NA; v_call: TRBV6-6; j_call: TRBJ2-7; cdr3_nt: TGTGCCAGTCTAGCGGGAGCTACCTACGAGCAGTACTTC; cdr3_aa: CASLAGATYEQYF